The 5 T cell receptor beta chains given below trace back to one sample, sequenced in a study of chemoradiotherapy in HPV16-positive cancers. Only in-frame clones appear in the TCRdb table, and some are missing; sequencing was by immunoSEQ multiplex PCR. This sample yields about 5,500 clones, of which around 73% are seen a single time; 15% to 20% belongs to the top ten. This material was collected from a patient who underwent chemoradiotherapy. These TCRs come from a human donor with HPV-associated anogenital cancer.

The V and J genes are TRBV5-6 and TRBJ2-2; D remains unclear. The CDR3 runs 15 residues. Trimming took 0 bases from V and 0 from J, leaving 6 bases between them. Germline assignment: CDR1 SGHDT and CDR2 YYEEEE. CDR3 in DNA: TGTGCCAGCAGCTTGGTTGGTGCGAACACCGGGGAGCTGTTTTTT. Protein: CASSLVGANTGELFF.

The chain recombines TRBV10-1 with TRBJ2-4; 12 nucleotides match TRBD2. Germline trimming cut 0 bases from V and 8 bases from J; bases unmatched to any gene: 20. Germline-derived CDR1 and CDR2 are WNHNN and SYGVQD (reference sequence). This CDR3 comprises 21 residues. As DNA, the CDR3 is TGCGCCAGCAGTGAGTCTGGGGGGACTAGCGGGTTGATCGCTCACCCGGACATTCAGTACTTC. Translating it yields CASSESGGTSGLIAHPDIQYF.

The V and J genes are TRBV7-7 and TRBJ2-1; D is possibly TRBD2 (7 bases). Germline CDR1 SSHAT, CDR2 FNYEAQ (reference sequence). CDR3 length: 15 residues. Trimming took off 5 bases at V and 1 base at J, with 12 bases between the two ends. CDR3 loop: CASSPGGASYNEQFF. The CDR3, as DNA: TGTGCCAGCAGCCCGGGGGGCGCTTCCTACAATGAGCAGTTCTTC.

The chain combines TRBV30 with TRBJ2-7; D is uncertain. Trimming left V 3 bases short and J 3 bases short, with 6 bases between. Germline CDR1 reads GTSNPN; CDR2 reads SVGIG (reference sequence). This CDR3 is built from 11 residues. CDR3 sequence: CAWREDYEQYF. CDR3 bases: TGTGCCTGGAGAGAGGACTACGAGCAGTACTTC.

This clone was picked up a small number of times. The V call is TRBV7-2, the J call TRBJ1-1, with D hard to call. This CDR3 is built from 11 residues. Germline-derived CDR1 and CDR2 are SGHTA and FQGNSA. V was clipped by 5 bases and J by 1 base, with 2 bases between them. The CDR3 DNA reads TGTGCCAGCAGCGAGAACACTGAAGCTTTCTTT. It codes for CASSENTEAFF.